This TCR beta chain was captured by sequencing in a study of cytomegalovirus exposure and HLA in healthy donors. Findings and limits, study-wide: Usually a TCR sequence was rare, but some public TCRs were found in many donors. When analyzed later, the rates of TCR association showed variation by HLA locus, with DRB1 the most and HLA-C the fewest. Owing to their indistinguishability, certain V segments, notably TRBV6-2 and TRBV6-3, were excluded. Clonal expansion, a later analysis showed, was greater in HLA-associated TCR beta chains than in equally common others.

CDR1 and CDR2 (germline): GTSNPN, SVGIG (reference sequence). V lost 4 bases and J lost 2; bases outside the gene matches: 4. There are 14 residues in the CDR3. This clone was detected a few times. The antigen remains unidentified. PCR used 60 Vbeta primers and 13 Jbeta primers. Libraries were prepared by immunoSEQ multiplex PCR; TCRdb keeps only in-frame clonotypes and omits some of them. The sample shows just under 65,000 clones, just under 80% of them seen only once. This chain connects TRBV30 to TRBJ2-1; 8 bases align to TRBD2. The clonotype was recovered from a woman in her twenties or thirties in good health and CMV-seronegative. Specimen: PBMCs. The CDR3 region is CAWTGRGAYNEQFF. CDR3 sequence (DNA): TGTGCCTGGACGGGGCGGGGGGCCTACAATGAGCAGTTCTTC.